This TCR beta chain appears in the sequencing data of a study of blood T cell repertoires in COVID-19. About the study: The cDNA or gDNA used as material had been derived from T cells, B-cell-depleted T cells, or PBMCs.

V lost 5 bases and J 5 bases, leaving 15 bases between the germline ends. CDR1 and CDR2 from the germline V gene are LNHDA and SQIVND (reference sequence). The CDR3 runs to 15 residues. Study processing details: Amplification with reference gene primers provided the estimates of nucleated cell counts. Sequenced by immunoSEQ multiplex PCR; TCRdb stores in-frame clones only, minus some. The V and J calls and the clone size are those of that table, but D and trimming were determined from the DNA. The repertoire holds tens of thousands of clones, with around 80% as singletons. In Seattle, patients joined the study during active infection and were tracked longitudinally.

The clonotype was recovered from a man aged 55 to 70 with COVID-19, enrolled during active disease. The sequenced sample was peripheral blood. The rearrangement uses TRBV19 and TRBJ1-4; maybe TRBD1 (5 bases). The CDR3 DNA reads as TGTGCCAGTAGTTCCCAGGGATTCGGAAATGAAAAACTGTTTTTT. It yields the protein CASSSQGFGNEKLFF.